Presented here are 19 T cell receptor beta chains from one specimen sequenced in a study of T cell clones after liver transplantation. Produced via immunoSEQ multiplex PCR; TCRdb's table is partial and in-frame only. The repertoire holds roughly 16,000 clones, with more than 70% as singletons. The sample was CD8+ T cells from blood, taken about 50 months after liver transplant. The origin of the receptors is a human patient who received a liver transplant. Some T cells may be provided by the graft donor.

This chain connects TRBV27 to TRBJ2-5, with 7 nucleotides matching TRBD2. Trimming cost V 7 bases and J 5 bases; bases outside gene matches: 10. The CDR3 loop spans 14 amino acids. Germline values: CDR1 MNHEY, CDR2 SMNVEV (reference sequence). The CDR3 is CASTSAGEGETQYF. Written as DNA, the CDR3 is TGTGCCAGCACGTCGGCGGGGGAAGGGGAGACCCAGTACTTC.

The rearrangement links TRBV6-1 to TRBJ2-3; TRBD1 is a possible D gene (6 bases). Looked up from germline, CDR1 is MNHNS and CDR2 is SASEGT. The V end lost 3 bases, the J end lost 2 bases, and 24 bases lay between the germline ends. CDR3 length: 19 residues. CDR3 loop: CASSELGAVDRVLTDTQYF. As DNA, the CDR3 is TGTGCCAGCAGTGAGTTGGGGGCCGTTGATAGAGTTCTCACAGATACGCAGTATTTT.

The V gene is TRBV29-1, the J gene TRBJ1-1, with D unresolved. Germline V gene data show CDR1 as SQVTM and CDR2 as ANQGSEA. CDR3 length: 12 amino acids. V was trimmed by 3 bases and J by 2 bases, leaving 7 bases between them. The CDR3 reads CSVDGENTEAFF. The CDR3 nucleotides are TGCAGCGTTGATGGTGAAAACACTGAAGCTTTCTTT.

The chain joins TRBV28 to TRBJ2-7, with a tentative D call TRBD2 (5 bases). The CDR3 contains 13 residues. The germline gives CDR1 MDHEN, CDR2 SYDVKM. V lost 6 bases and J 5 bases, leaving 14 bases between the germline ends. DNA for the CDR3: TGTGCCAGCAGACGACACAGCGGCCACGAGCAGTACTTC. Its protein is CASRRHSGHEQYF.

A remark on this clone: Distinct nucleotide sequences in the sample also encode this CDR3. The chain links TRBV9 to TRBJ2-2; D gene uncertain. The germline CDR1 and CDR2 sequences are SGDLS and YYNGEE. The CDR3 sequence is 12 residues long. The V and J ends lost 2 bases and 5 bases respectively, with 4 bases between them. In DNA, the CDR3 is TGTGCCAGCAGCGTGGGAACCGGGGAGCTGTTTTTT. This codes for CASSVGTGELFF.

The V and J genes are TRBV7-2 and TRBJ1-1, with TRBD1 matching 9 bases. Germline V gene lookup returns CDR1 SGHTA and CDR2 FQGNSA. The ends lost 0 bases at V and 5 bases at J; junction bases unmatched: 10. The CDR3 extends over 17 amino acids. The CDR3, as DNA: TGTGCCAGCAGCTTAGCGACGACAGGGGGAATATATACTGAAGCTTTCTTT. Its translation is CASSLATTGGIYTEAFF.

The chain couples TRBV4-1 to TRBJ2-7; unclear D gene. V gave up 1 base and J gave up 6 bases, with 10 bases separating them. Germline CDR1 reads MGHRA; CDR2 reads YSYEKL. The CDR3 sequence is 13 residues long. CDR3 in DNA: TGCGCCAGCAGCCAAGGGACGGATCCCGAGCAGTACTTC. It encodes CASSQGTDPEQYF.

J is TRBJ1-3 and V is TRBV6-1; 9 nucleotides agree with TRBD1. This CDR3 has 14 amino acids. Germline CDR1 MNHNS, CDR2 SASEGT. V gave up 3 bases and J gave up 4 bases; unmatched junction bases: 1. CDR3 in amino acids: CASSDGTGGNTIYF. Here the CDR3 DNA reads TGTGCCAGCAGTGACGGGACAGGGGGAAACACCATATATTTT.

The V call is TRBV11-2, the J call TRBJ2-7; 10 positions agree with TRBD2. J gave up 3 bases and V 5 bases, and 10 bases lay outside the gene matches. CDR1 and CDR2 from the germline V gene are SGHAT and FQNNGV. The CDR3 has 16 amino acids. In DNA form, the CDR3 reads TGTGCCAGCAGCCGTACTAGCGGGGACTCTCTCTACGAGCAGTACTTC. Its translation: CASSRTSGDSLYEQYF.

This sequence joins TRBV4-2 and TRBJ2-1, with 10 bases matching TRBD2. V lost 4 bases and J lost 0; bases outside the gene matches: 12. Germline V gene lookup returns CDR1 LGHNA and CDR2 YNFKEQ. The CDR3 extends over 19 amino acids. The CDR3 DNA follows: TGTGCCAGCAGCCCGGAACCGGGACTAGCGTTGAGCTCCTACAATGAGCAGTTCTTC. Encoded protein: CASSPEPGLALSSYNEQFF.

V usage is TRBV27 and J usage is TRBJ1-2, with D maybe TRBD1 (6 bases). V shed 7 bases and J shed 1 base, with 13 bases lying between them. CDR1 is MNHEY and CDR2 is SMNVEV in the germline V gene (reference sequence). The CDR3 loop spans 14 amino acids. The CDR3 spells CASTPEGGNYGYTF. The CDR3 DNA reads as TGTGCCAGCACCCCTGAAGGGGGTAACTATGGCTACACCTTC.

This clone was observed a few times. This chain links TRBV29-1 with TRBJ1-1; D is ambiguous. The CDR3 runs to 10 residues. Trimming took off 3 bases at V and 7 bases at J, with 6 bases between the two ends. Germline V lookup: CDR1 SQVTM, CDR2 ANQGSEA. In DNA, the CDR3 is TGCAGCGTTGAGTCCAGTGAAGCTTTCTTT. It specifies CSVESSEAFF. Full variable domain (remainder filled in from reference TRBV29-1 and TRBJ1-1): SAVISQKPSRDICQRGTSLTIQCQVDSQVTMMFWYRQQPGQSLTLIATANQGSEATYESGFVIDKFPISRPNLTFSTLTVSNMSPEDSSIYLCSVESSEAFFGQGTRLTVV.

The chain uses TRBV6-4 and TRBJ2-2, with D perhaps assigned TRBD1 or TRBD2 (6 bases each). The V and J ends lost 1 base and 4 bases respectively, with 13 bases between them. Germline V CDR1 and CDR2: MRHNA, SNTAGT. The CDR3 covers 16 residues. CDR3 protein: CASSDLPGASTGELFF. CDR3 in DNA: TGTGCCAGCAGTGACTTGCCGGGGGCCAGCACCGGGGAGCTGTTTTTT.

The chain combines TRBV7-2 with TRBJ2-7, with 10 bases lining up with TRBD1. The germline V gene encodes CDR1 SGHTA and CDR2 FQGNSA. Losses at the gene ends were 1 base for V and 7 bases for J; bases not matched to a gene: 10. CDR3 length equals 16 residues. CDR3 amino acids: CASSLVHGQGVAEQYF. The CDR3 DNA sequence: TGTGCCAGCAGCTTAGTGCACGGACAGGGGGTGGCAGAGCAGTACTTC.

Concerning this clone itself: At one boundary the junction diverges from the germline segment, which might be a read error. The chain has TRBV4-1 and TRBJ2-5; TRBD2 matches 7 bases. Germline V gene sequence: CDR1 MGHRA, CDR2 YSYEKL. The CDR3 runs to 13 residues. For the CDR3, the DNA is TGCGCCAGCAGCCAAGTATCCGGGGAGGGGTTGAACTTC. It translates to CASSQVSGEGLNF.

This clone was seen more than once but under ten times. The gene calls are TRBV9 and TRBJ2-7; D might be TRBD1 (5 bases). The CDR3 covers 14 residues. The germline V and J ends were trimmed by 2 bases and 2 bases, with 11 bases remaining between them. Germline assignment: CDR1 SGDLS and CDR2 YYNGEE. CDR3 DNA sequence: TGTGCCAGCAGCGTGACCGACAGCCCCTACGAGCAGTACTTC. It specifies CASSVTDSPYEQYF.

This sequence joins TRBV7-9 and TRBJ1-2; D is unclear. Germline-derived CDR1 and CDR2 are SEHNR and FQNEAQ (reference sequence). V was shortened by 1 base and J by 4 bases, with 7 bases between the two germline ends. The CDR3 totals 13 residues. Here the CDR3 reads CASSLGRSYGYTF. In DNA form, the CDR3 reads TGTGCCAGCAGCTTAGGGAGAAGCTATGGCTACACCTTC.

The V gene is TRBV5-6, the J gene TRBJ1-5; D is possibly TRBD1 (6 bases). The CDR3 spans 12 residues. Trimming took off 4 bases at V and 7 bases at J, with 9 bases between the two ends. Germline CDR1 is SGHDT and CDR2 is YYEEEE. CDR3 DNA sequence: TGTGCCAGCAGCCATGGACAGCAGCCCCAGCATTTT. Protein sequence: CASSHGQQPQHF. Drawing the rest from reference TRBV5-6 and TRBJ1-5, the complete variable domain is DAGVTQSPTHLIKTRGQQVTLRCSPKSGHDTVSWYQQALGQGPQFIFQYYEEEERQRGNFPDRFSGHQFPNYSSELNVNALLLGDSALYLCASSHGQQPQHFGDGTRLSIL.

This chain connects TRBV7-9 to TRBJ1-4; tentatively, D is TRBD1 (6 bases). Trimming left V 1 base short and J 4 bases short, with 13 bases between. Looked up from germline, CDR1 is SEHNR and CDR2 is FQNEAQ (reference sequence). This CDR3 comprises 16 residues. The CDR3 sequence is CASSLGKGQNNEKLFF. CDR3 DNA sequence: TGTGCCAGCAGCTTAGGAAAAGGACAGAATAATGAAAAACTGTTTTTT. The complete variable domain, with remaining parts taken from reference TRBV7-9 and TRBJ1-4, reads DTGVSQNPRHKITKRGQNVTFRCDPISEHNRLYWYRQTLGQGPEFLTYFQNEAQLEKSRLLSDRFSAERPKGSFSTLEIQRTEQGDSAMYLCASSLGKGQNNEKLFFGSGTQLSVL.